This T cell receptor beta chain was retrieved from a study of TIL therapy for anti-PD-1-resistant metastatic lung cancer. Looking at the study overall: Progressing patients received lymphodepletion, expanded TIL infusion and IL-2. A few tumors were EGFR-mutant and two were ALK-rearranged.

The immunoSEQ assay was v3. Sequencing was performed with immunoSEQ multiplex PCR; in TCRdb, only in-frame clones are kept and a portion is missing. The sample lists tens of thousands of clones, less than 80% seen once, with around 4.8% in the top ten. Regarding time point: pre-treatment sample, taken before nivolumab and TIL therapy. Note on this clone: The target antigen is unknown.

Study-wide results and caveats: TIL clonotype persistence in blood showed no apparent association with response. Patients were highly selected, enriched for treatment-naive, never-smoker and oncogene-addicted cases.

The CDR3 runs 14 residues. Trimming took off 0 bases at V and 5 bases at J, with 14 bases between the two ends. Germline assignment: CDR1 SQVTM and CDR2 ANQGSEA. V and J are TRBV29-1 and TRBJ2-7; D not certain. This TCR was sampled from a woman aged 30-79 years with non-small cell lung cancer. The sample in question was blood, obtained at baseline. CDR3 DNA sequence: TGCAGCGTTGAAGATCGGACCAGGAACCACGAGCAGTACTTC. This sequence encodes CSVEDRTRNHEQYF.